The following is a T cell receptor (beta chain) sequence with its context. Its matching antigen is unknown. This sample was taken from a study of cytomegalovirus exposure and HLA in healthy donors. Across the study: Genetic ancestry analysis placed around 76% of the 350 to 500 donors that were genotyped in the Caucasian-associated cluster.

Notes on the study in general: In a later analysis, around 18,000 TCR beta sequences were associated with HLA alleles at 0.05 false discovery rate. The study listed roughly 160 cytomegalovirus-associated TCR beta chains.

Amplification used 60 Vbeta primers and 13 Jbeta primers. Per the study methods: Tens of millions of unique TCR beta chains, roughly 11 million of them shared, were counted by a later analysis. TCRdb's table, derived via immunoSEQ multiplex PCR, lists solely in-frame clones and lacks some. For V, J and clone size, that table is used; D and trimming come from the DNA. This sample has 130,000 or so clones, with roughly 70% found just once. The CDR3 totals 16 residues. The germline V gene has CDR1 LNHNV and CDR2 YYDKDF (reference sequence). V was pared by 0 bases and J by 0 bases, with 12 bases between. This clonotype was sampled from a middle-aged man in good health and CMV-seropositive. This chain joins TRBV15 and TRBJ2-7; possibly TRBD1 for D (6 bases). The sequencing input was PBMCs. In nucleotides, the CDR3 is TGTGCCACCAGCAGAGATGGGGGCAGGAGCTCCTACGAGCAGTACTTC. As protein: CATSRDGGRSSYEQYF.